This TCR beta chain stems from a study of T cell repertoires in aging, cancer and after chemotherapy (dated by TCRdb to about 2019). About the full investigation: Donors were distributed across six age groups ranging from 30 or younger to 70 or older, with at least three individuals included per group. Healthy donor control TCR repertoires were recorded over several months to years and showed clear clonal overlap across re-sampling. The full dataset contained around 8.2 million TCR reads. To look at immunoaging and at how T cells reconstitute after chemotherapy, the study profiled TCR beta repertoires in peripheral blood from both healthy donors and cancer patients. The cohort comprised 200 to 250 cancer patients, over 90 with hematological and 124 with solid cancers, plus 95 healthy donors as a reference group. Overall study outcomes, separate from this receptor: In both cancer cohorts, the median generation probability rose over the chemotherapy interval, which suggests that the repertoire was reconstituted through rebound thymic output. Declining TCR diversity with age in healthy donors was mainly explained by loss of richness; in cancer patients, loss of evenness also contributed. It was noted by the authors that conclusions about immunological memory after chemotherapy cannot be drawn from the repertoire data. Untreated patients with hematological or solid cancers showed significantly lower blood TCR diversity and higher clonality than age-matched healthy donors.

This clonotype has more than one count but fewer than ten. No cognate antigen has been identified for it. No base qualities exist here, and no much larger clone lies one base off it. Genomic DNA extracted from peripheral blood, rather than sorted cells or RNA, was used as the source for amplification of TCR beta rearrangements. The CDR3 runs 16 amino acids, cysteine and phenylalanine included. CDR3 DNA is the only sequence kept; it has 48 bases, read in frame from the first base. A distance of 18 bases separates the germline ends of V and J, which lose 5 bases and 5 bases respectively. Rearranged TRB sequences spanning V, D and J segments were amplified in a multiplex touch-down PCR with a mixed TRB-A/B primer pool. Illumina adapters and sample indices were attached to the amplicons in two consecutive PCR reactions using Phusion HS II polymerase. Amplicons were gel-purified with the NucleoSpin Gel and PCR Clean-up kit, then checked with Qubit and an Agilent 2100 Bioanalyzer. Libraries were sequenced on an Illumina MiSeq using 600-cycle, single-indexed, paired-end runs. Processing in the source paper ran as follows. MiXCR versions 2.12 and 3.0.5 were used to process TRB sequences. Each unique CDR3 nucleotide sequence was counted as one clone, and only productive sequences with at least two reads were retained. The repertoire metrics were Shannon diversity, evenness, clonality (defined as one minus evenness), and alpha-parameterized diversity profiles covering alpha 0 to 5. The IGoR algorithm was used to calculate generation probabilities of clones in the paired pre- and post-chemotherapy samples. The public sequencing data were trimmed at Q25 with fastp and processed into clonotypes with MiXCR by TCRdb, which kept only in-frame beta chains. Every distinct CDR3 protein forms one entry, paired with its most common genes and DNA. TCRdb assigned the V and J calls; the authors' analysis was not used. For this sample there are 10,000 to 15,000 distinct CDR3 sequences; under 35% appear just once. Clones ranked in the top ten supply around 9.1% of the sample.

The chain is assembled from TRBV12-3 or TRBV12-4 and TRBJ2-2; no confident D gene assignment can be made. Sequenced input: blood. The clonotype comes from a human donor in good health. The donor label of this sample is uncertain. This receptor carries the CDR3 CASSPIWGRRTGELFF. The nucleotides are TGTGCCAGCAGTCCCATCTGGGGAAGGCGGACCGGGGAGCTGTTTTTT.